This paragraph reports one T cell receptor (beta chain). Its matching antigen is unknown. The sample belongs to a study of T cells in Graves' hyperthyroidism and ophthalmopathy. General study findings and limits: Ophthalmopathy and stable hyperthyroidism were told apart by a 13 V-J model. The majority of expanded thyroid clonotypes above 0.001 also appeared in blood.

There were TCR beta CDR3 regions amplified from RNA transcripts. An initial round of RT-PCR targeting the TCR CDR3 relied on the HTBI primer set. TCRdb re-called the multiplex PCR reads with MiXCR, one entry per CDR3 protein. The sample holds under 650,000 distinct CDR3 sequences, around 15% seen once. V lost 5 bases to trimming and J lost 4 bases; unmatched junction nucleotides: 10. The CDR3 contains 16 residues. Per the germline V gene, CDR1 is MNHEY and CDR2 is SMNVEV (reference sequence). The sample consisted of blood. This TCR was sampled from a woman aged 25-40 years with Graves' hyperthyroidism. This chain links TRBV27 with TRBJ1-4; 7 bases align to TRBD1. The CDR3 loop is CASSPYPGQINEKLFF. CDR3 nucleotides: TGTGCCAGCAGTCCCTACCCGGGACAGATTAATGAAAAACTGTTTTTT.